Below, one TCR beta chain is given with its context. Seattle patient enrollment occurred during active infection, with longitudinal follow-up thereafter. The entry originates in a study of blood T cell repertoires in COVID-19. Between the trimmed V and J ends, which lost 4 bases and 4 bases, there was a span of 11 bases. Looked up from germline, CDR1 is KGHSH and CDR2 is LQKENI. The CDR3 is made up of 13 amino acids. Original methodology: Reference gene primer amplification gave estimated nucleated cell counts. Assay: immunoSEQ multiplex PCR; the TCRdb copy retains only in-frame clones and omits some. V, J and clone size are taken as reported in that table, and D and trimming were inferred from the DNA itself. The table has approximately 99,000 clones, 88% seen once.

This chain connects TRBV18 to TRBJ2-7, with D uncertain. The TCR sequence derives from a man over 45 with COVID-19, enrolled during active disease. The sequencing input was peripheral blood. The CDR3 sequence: CASSLESGYEQYF. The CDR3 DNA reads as TGTGCCAGCTCACTAGAAAGTGGTTACGAGCAGTACTTC.